This T cell receptor (beta chain) was observed in a study of blood T cell repertoires in COVID-19. Across the study: COVID-19 samples collected from the United States, Italy and Spain covered acute and convalescent phases.

Using immunoSEQ multiplex PCR, the repertoire was profiled, and TCRdb retains in-frame clones only, with some absent. The sample has 120,000 to 150,000 clones; approximately 83% are singletons. Germline V lookup: CDR1 SGHRS, CDR2 YFSETQ. The ends were cut back, 0 bases at V and 5 bases at J, with 9 bases in the middle. This CDR3 contains 13 residues. Sequencing was carried out using peripheral blood. J is TRBJ2-7 and V is TRBV5-1; no firm D call. The receptor comes from a woman aged 55-70 years with COVID-19, enrolled during active disease. The CDR3 loop reads CASSLALGDEQYF. CDR3 in DNA: TGCGCCAGCAGCTTGGCCCTAGGAGACGAGCAGTACTTC.